The 9 T cell receptor beta chains listed next were all sequenced from one sample in a study of beta chain bispecific antibodies for T cell cancers. Findings and limits, study-wide: After anti-TRBV12 rather than anti-CD19 exposure, TRBV12-3 made up 98.9% less of total TRBV signal. Normal T cells contributed less of the targeted TRBV signal than the leukemia cells did.

Their antigens are not known. TCRdb used MiXCR to reprocess the 5' RACE reads, holding one entry per CDR3 protein. In the table there are about 20,000 distinct CDR3 sequences, 2% to 2.5% of which are singletons. Blood mononuclear cells were expanded for two to three days using either OKT3 anti-CD3 antibody or CD3/CD28 beads. Sequences were derived from healthy donor T cells cultured with leukemia cells, sampled from a culture containing a bispecific antibody targeting TCR Vbeta12. Source of these receptors: a human donor in good health. Some clones in this sample may be carry-over from other donors' samples.

This clonotype was counted ten times or more. The rearrangement links TRBV27 to TRBJ1-2, with D uncertain. Germline V CDR1 and CDR2: MNHEY, SMNVEV (reference sequence). Trimming left V 5 bases short and J 1 base short, with 14 bases between. The CDR3 is 15 amino acids. The DNA of the CDR3 is TGTGCCAGCAGTCCCATGGACGGAATTAACTATGGCTACACCTTC. Translation gives CASSPMDGINYGYTF.

In its sample, this clonotype was seen many times. The J gene is TRBJ2-2, the V gene TRBV4-1, with D tentatively TRBD1 (5 bases). The germline CDR1 and CDR2 sequences are MGHRA and YSYEKL. V lost 5 bases, J lost 0 bases, and 10 bases lay in between. The CDR3 consists of 15 residues. CDR3 region: CASSAQGANTGELFF. DNA for the CDR3: TGCGCCAGCAGCGCGCAGGGCGCGAACACCGGGGAGCTGTTTTTT.

Sample share makes this clonotype medium-sized. J is TRBJ1-5 and V is TRBV5-6; tentatively, D is TRBD1 (6 bases). The germline CDR1 and CDR2 sequences are SGHDT and YYEEEE. The CDR3 spans 14 residues. The V gene lost 4 bases and the J gene lost 7 bases, with 15 bases spanning the gap. CDR3 in amino acids: CASSHRTRGQPQHF. The CDR3 DNA reads TGTGCCAGCAGCCACCGTACCAGGGGCCAGCCCCAGCATTTT. The full variable domain, its missing parts supplied by reference TRBV5-6 and TRBJ1-5, is DAGVTQSPTHLIKTRGQQVTLRCSPKSGHDTVSWYQQALGQGPQFIFQYYEEEERQRGNFPDRFSGHQFPNYSSELNVNALLLGDSALYLCASSHRTRGQPQHFGDGTRLSIL.

At least ten counts were recorded for this clonotype. The chain employs TRBV6-5 and TRBJ2-7; possible D gene TRBD1, 6 bases. V dropped 5 bases and J dropped 4 bases, with 18 bases sitting between them. The germline gives CDR1 MNHEY, CDR2 SVGAGI. This CDR3 contains 15 residues. CDR3 DNA sequence: TGTGCCAGCAGTGATGCAGGGGTTACCCTTTACGAGCAGTACTTC. Its translation: CASSDAGVTLYEQYF.

The table lists this clonotype with many counts. The V and J genes are TRBV18 and TRBJ1-4, with D tentatively TRBD1 (5 bases). This CDR3 contains 14 residues. Germline values: CDR1 KGHSH, CDR2 LQKENI. V lost 3 bases and J lost 3, with 8 bases in between. Here the CDR3 DNA reads TGTGCCAGCTCACCTCCCAGGGCTAATGAAAAACTGTTTTTT. This gives the protein CASSPPRANEKLFF.

This clonotype was seen at least ten times. V is TRBV6-2 or TRBV6-3 and J is TRBJ2-3, with TRBD2 identical over 16 bases. Germline V gives CDR1 MNHEY, CDR2 SVGEGT. The length of the CDR3 is 19 residues. With V trimmed by 6 bases and J by 1 base, 10 bases remained unmatched. CDR3 sequence: CASSGTSGGAWIGTDTQYF. The DNA of the CDR3 is TGTGCCAGCAGCGGGACTAGCGGGGGGGCCTGGATCGGCACAGATACGCAGTATTTT.

This clonotype was observed at least ten times. The chain has TRBV6-1 and TRBJ1-2; TRBD1 agrees at 9 bases. Germline lookup yields CDR1 MNHNS and CDR2 SASEGT. The CDR3 runs to 13 residues. The J segment lost 7 bases and the V segment lost 6 bases, leaving 6 bases of the junction unmatched. The CDR3 DNA is TGTGCCAGCAGGGCGAGGGACAGGGTTGGCTACACCTTC. It is translated as CASRARDRVGYTF.

This clonotype was seen many times. The chain recombines TRBV3-1 with TRBJ1-5; D is unresolved. Germline V gene sequence: CDR1 LGHDT, CDR2 YNNKEL (reference sequence). The CDR3 consists of 14 residues. V gave up 2 bases and J gave up 0 bases, with 5 bases separating them. The DNA for the CDR3 is TGTGCCAGCAGCCAATGGAATAGCAATCAGCCCCAGCATTTT. Protein sequence: CASSQWNSNQPQHF.

This clonotype was seen repeatedly, ten times or more. V gene TRBV6-9 combines with J gene TRBJ2-6, with D perhaps assigned TRBD1 or TRBD2 (5 bases each). The CDR3 consists of 15 residues. V was pared by 6 bases and J by 2 bases, with 11 bases between. Per the germline V gene, CDR1 is MNHGY and CDR2 is SVAAGI. In DNA, the CDR3 is TGTGCCAGCAGATCTGGGGGAACTGGGGCCAACGTCCTGACTTTC. As protein: CASRSGGTGANVLTF.